These T cell receptor beta chains were read from a single sample in a study of shared clonotypes between healthy human individuals. Assay: immunoSEQ multiplex PCR; the TCRdb copy retains only in-frame clones and omits some. The sample gives around 2.5 million clones, 93% of which show up once; 0.36% is in the top ten. Material: naive CD4+ T cells from PBMCs. These receptors originate from a man between 18 and 29 years old in good health. Some clones in this sample may be carry-over from other donors' samples. Both conserved end residues are part of each CDR3. The D gene is left open where the match is weak. Clone size is stated in some rows and not others, as once, few, many or a class when expanded.

clone size	J gene	V gene	D gene	CDR3 protein	CDR3 DNA
.	TRBJ2-5	TRBV11-2	.	CASSLIGWTRSETQYF	TGTGCCAGCAGCTTAATAGGATGGACTCGGTCTGAGACCCAGTACTTC
.	TRBJ2-1	TRBV19	TRBD2	CASSIGSTSGSYNEQFF	TGTGCCAGTAGTATAGGGTCGACTAGCGGGAGCTACAATGAGCAGTTCTTC
.	TRBJ2-5	TRBV9	.	CASSVARAQATQYF	TGTGCCAGCAGCGTAGCCAGGGCCCAGGCGACCCAGTACTTC
.	TRBJ1-4	TRBV5-4	.	CASSSGRLGEKLFF	TGTGCCAGCAGCTCGGGGAGATTAGGTGAAAAACTGTTTTTT
.	TRBJ2-3	TRBV4-1	.	CASSQEGYVPQPVDTQYF	TGCGCCAGCAGCCAAGAAGGTTACGTTCCCCAACCAGTGGATACGCAGTATTTT
.	TRBJ1-1	TRBV28	.	CASSFPGPLNTEAFF	TGTGCCAGCAGTTTCCCGGGGCCACTTAACACTGAAGCTTTCTTT
.	TRBJ1-1	TRBV6-5	.	CASSYRQLAEAFF	TGTGCCAGCAGTTACCGCCAATTGGCTGAAGCTTTCTTT
.	TRBJ2-1	TRBV19	TRBD2	CASSIAGLAGGPEQFF	TGTGCCAGTAGTATAGCTGGACTAGCGGGAGGCCCCGAGCAGTTCTTC
.	TRBJ2-1	TRBV19	TRBD2	CASSIEGAGGFNEQFF	TGTGCCAGTAGTATAGAAGGAGCGGGAGGGTTCAATGAGCAGTTCTTC
.	TRBJ2-1	TRBV7-8	TRBD2	CASSPTSGRGNNEQFF	TGTGCCAGCAGCCCCACTAGCGGGAGAGGGAACAATGAGCAGTTCTTC
.	TRBJ1-1	TRBV5-1	.	CASSSNMNTEAFF	TGCGCCAGCAGCTCGAACATGAACACTGAAGCTTTCTTT
.	TRBJ2-7	TRBV2	.	CASSPGSHKYEQYF	TGTGCCAGCAGCCCCGGATCCCATAAATACGAGCAGTACTTC
.	TRBJ2-7	TRBV27	TRBD2	CASSDAGGYPGEQYF	TGTGCCAGCAGTGACGCGGGGGGATACCCGGGTGAGCAGTACTTC
.	TRBJ2-1	TRBV6-1	.	CASRAGLFYNEQFF	TGTGCCAGCAGGGCGGGACTCTTCTACAATGAGCAGTTCTTC
.	TRBJ2-5	TRBV20-1	.	CSVTVQETQYF	TGCAGTGTAACGGTTCAAGAGACCCAGTACTTC
.	TRBJ1-4	TRBV28	.	CASRDLGGTNEKLFF	TGTGCCAGCAGAGATTTGGGGGGAACTAATGAAAAACTGTTTTTT
.	TRBJ1-3	TRBV5-6	TRBD1	CASRGTGVGNTIYF	TGTGCCAGCAGAGGGACAGGGGTCGGAAACACCATATATTTT
.	TRBJ2-7	TRBV4-1	.	CASSQGKAAGKYEQYF	TGCGCCAGCAGCCAAGGCAAGGCGGCAGGGAAATACGAGCAGTACTTC
once	TRBJ2-5	TRBV28	.	CASRDGEETQYF	TGTGCCAGCAGAGACGGAGAAGAGACCCAGTACTTC
.	TRBJ2-3	TRBV6-1	TRBD2	CASGRGGRSTDTQYF	TGTGCCAGCGGCCGGGGGGGCCGGTCTACCGATACGCAGTATTTT
.	TRBJ2-1	TRBV4-1	.	CASSPIRDPRRQFF	TGCGCCAGCAGCCCTATCCGGGATCCGCGGAGGCAGTTCTTC
.	TRBJ2-5	TRBV4-3	TRBD1	CASSYTGGGETQYF	TGCGCCAGCAGCTACACAGGGGGCGGTGAGACCCAGTACTTC
.	TRBJ1-5	TRBV19	TRBD1	CATNDRGLGNQPQHF	TGTGCCACTAACGACAGGGGGCTCGGCAATCAGCCCCAGCATTTT
.	TRBJ2-1	TRBV27	TRBD2	CATMNWVTSGNEQFF	TGTGCCACCATGAATTGGGTGACTAGCGGGAATGAGCAGTTCTTC
.	TRBJ1-4	TRBV6-5	.	CASTQGGRSEKLFF	TGTGCCAGCACCCAGGGAGGGAGGAGTGAAAAACTGTTTTTT
.	TRBJ2-7	TRBV25-1	TRBD2	CASSRGGQQEQYF	TGTGCCAGCAGTCGGGGGGGGCAACAAGAGCAGTACTTC
.	TRBJ1-1	TRBV18	TRBD1	CASSALQGTPEAFF	TGTGCCAGCTCAGCATTACAGGGGACCCCTGAAGCTTTCTTT
.	TRBJ1-5	TRBV6-6	.	CASSYGSRWSNQPQHF	TGTGCCAGCAGTTACGGGTCCCGGTGGAGCAATCAGCCCCAGCATTTT
.	TRBJ2-5	TRBV6-5	TRBD2	CASSGGALGETQYF	TGTGCCAGCAGCGGGGGGGCGCTGGGGGAGACCCAGTACTTC
.	TRBJ2-7	TRBV27	.	CASSADGPSSYEQYF	TGTGCCAGCAGCGCGGACGGACCGAGCTCCTACGAGCAGTACTTC
.	TRBJ2-1	TRBV28	TRBD2	CASNGGRAQNEQFF	TGTGCCAGCAATGGCGGGAGGGCCCAGAATGAGCAGTTCTTC
once	TRBJ1-2	TRBV5-6	TRBD1	CASSLGQGNYGYTF	TGTGCCAGCAGCCTGGGACAGGGGAACTATGGCTACACCTTC
.	TRBJ1-2	TRBV25-1	.	CASSVTERGYGYTF	TGTGCCAGCAGTGTGACAGAACGGGGCTATGGCTACACCTTC
.	TRBJ2-1	TRBV28	.	CASSLLSGEAREQFF	TGTGCCAGCAGTTTATTAAGTGGGGAGGCCCGGGAGCAGTTCTTC
.	TRBJ2-2	TRBV4-3	.	CASSPDPYTGELFF	TGCGCCAGCAGCCCGGACCCATACACCGGGGAGCTGTTTTTT
once	TRBJ2-5	TRBV7-3	TRBD2	CASSLGRGAGGLETQYF	TGTGCCAGCAGCTTGGGCCGAGGAGCGGGAGGGTTGGAGACCCAGTACTTC
.	TRBJ2-7	TRBV15	.	CATSLGGQGREQYF	TGTGCCACCAGCCTAGGAGGGCAGGGACGCGAGCAGTACTTC
once	TRBJ1-2	TRBV29-1	TRBD1	CSVEPTGKGPGYTF	TGCAGCGTTGAACCGACAGGGAAAGGTCCTGGCTACACCTTC
.	TRBJ2-1	TRBV7-3	.	CASSPGYGYNEQFF	TGTGCCAGCAGCCCCGGTTACGGGTACAATGAGCAGTTCTTC
.	TRBJ1-5	TRBV19	.	CAGTRGETPLVSNQPQHF	TGTGCCGGCACTAGAGGGGAAACGCCGTTAGTCAGCAATCAGCCCCAGCATTTT
.	TRBJ1-3	TRBV30	TRBD1	CAWDRVLAGNTIYF	TGTGCCTGGGACAGGGTACTGGCTGGCAACACCATATATTTT
.	TRBJ1-1	TRBV2	.	CASSTGRSTEAFF	TGTGCCAGCAGCACAGGGCGTTCCACTGAAGCTTTCTTT
.	TRBJ2-7	TRBV11-2	TRBD1	CASSLSSGGGYEQYF	TGTGCCAGCAGCTTGTCTTCAGGGGGTGGCTACGAGCAGTACTTC
.	TRBJ2-5	TRBV18	.	CASSPPGETQYF	TGTGCCAGCTCACCACCAGGGGAGACCCAGTACTTC
.	TRBJ1-1	TRBV5-1	.	CASSRVEGEEAFF	TGCGCCAGCAGCCGGGTGGAGGGGGAGGAAGCTTTCTTT